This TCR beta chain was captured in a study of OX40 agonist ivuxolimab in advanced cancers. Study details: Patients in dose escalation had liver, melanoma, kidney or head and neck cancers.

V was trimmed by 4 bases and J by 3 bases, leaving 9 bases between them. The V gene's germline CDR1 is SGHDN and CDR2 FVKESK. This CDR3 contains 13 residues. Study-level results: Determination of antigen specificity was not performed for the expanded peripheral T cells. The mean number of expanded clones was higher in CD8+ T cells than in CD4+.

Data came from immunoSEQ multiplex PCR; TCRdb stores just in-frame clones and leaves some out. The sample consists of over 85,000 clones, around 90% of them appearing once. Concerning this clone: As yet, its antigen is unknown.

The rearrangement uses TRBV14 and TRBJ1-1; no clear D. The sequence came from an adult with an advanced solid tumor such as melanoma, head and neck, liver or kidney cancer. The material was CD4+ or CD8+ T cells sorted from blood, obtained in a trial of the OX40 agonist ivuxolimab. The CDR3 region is CASSPLPDTEAFF. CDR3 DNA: TGTGCCAGCAGCCCCCTTCCGGACACTGAAGCTTTCTTT.